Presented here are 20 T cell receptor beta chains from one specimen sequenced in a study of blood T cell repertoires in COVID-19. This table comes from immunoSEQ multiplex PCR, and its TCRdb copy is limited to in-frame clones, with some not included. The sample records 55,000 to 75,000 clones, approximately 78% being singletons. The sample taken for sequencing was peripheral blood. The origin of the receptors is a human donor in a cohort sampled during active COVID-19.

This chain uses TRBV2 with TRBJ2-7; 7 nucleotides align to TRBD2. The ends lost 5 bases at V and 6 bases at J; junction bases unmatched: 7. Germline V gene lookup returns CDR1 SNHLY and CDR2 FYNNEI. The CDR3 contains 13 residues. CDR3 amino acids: CASSQGAGREQYF. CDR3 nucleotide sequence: TGTGCCAGCAGTCAGGGAGCGGGGCGCGAGCAGTACTTC.

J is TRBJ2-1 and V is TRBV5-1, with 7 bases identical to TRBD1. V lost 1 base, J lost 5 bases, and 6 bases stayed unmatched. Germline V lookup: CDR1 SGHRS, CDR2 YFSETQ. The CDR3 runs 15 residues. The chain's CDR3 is CASSLSSGQNNEQFF. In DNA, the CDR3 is TGCGCCAGCAGCTTGTCTTCGGGACAGAACAATGAGCAGTTCTTC.

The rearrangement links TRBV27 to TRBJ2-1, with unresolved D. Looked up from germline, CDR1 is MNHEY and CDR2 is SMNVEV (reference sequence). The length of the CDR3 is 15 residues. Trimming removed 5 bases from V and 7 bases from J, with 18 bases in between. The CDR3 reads CASSSFGQVLNEQFF. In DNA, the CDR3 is TGTGCCAGCAGTAGTTTTGGGCAGGTGTTGAATGAGCAGTTCTTC.

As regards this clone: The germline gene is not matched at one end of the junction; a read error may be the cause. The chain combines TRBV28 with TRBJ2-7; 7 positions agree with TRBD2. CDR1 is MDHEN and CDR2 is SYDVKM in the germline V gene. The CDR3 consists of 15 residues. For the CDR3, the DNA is TGTGCCAGCACCTCAAACCAGGACGGGACTATCGGCTCGAACTTC. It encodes CASTSNQDGTIGSNF.

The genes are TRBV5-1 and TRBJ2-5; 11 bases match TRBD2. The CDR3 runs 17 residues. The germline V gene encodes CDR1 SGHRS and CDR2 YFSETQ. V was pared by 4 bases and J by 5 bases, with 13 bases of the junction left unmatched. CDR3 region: CASSQGKTSGTGETQYF. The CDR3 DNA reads TGCGCCAGCAGCCAAGGGAAGACTAGCGGGACTGGGGAGACCCAGTACTTC.

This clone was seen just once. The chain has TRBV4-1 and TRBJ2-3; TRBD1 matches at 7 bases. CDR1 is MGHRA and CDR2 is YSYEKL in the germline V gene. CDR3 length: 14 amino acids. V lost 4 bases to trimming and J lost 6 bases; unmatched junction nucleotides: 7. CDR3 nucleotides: TGCGCCAGCAGCCCACAGGGGATCGGGGATACGCAGTATTTT. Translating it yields CASSPQGIGDTQYF.

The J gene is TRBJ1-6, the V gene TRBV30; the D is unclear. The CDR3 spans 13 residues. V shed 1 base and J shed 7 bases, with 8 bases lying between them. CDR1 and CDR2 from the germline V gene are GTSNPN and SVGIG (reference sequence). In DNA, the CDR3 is TGTGCCTGGAGTGGACGGGTGAATTCACCCCTCCACTTT. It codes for CAWSGRVNSPLHF.

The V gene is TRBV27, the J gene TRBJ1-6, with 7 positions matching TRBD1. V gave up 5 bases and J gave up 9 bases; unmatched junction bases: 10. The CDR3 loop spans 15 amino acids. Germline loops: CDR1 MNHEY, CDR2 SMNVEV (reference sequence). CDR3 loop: CASSVNRGLGSPLHF. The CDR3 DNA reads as TGTGCCAGCAGTGTAAACAGGGGCCTAGGTTCACCCCTCCACTTT.

The DNA of the CDR3 is TGTGCCAGCGGCCGAGGCGATCAGCCCCAGCATTTT. This encodes CASGRGDQPQHF. The rearrangement joins TRBV27 to TRBJ1-5; D gene unclear. V lost 8 bases, J lost 5 bases, and 10 bases lay in between. From germline, CDR1 is MNHEY and CDR2 SMNVEV (reference sequence). The CDR3 covers 12 residues.

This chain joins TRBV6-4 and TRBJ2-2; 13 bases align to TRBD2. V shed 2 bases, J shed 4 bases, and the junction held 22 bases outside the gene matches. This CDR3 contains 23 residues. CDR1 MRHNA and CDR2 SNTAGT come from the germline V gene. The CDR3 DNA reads TGTGCCAGCAGTGACCACCCGGTACTAGCGGGAGGGATAGGTGGGTCACCCACCGGGGAGCTGTTTTTT. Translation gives CASSDHPVLAGGIGGSPTGELFF.

The CDR3 spells CASSPGTGSLYEQYF. CDR3 DNA sequence: TGTGCCAGTAGTCCGGGGACAGGGTCCCTATACGAGCAGTACTTC. The J gene is TRBJ2-7, the V gene TRBV19; the match to TRBD1 covers 9 bases. This CDR3 has 15 residues. Germline assignment: CDR1 LNHDA and CDR2 SQIVND (reference sequence). The J segment lost 4 bases and the V segment lost 5 bases, leaving 9 bases of the junction unmatched. The full variable domain, its missing parts supplied by reference TRBV19 and TRBJ2-7, is DGGITQSPKYLFRKEGQNVTLSCEQNLNHDAMYWYRQDPGQGLRLIYYSQIVNDFQKGDIAEGYSVSREKKESFPLTVTSAQKNPTAFYLCASSPGTGSLYEQYFGPGTRLTVT.

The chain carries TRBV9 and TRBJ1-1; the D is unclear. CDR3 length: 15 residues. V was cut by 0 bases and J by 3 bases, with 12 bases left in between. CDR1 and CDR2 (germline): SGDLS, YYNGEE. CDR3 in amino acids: CASSVGSPSDTEAFF. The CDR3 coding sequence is TGTGCCAGCAGCGTAGGGTCCCCTAGTGACACTGAAGCTTTCTTT. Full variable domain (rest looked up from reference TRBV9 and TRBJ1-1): DSGVTQTPKHLITATGQRVTLRCSPRSGDLSVYWYQQSLDQGLQFLIQYYNGEERAKGNILERFSAQQFPDLHSELNLSSLELGDSALYFCASSVGSPSDTEAFFGQGTRLTVV.

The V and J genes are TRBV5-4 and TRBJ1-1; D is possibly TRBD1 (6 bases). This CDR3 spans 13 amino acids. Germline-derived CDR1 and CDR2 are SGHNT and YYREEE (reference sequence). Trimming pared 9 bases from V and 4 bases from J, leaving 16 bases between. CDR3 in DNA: TGTGCCATACAGGCCGGGGGGCTCACTGAAGCTTTCTTT. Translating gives CAIQAGGLTEAFF. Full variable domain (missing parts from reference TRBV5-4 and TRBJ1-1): ETGVTQSPTHLIKTRGQQVTLRCSSQSGHNTVSWYQQALGQGPQFIFQYYREEENGRGNFPPRFSGLQFPNYSSELNVNALELDDSALYLCAIQAGGLTEAFFGQGTRLTVV.

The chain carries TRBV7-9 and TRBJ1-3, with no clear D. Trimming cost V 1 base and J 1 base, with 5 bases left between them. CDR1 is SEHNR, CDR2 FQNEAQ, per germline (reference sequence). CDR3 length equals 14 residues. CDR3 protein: CASSLGGSGNTIYF. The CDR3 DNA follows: TGTGCCAGCAGCTTAGGAGGGTCTGGAAACACCATATATTTT.

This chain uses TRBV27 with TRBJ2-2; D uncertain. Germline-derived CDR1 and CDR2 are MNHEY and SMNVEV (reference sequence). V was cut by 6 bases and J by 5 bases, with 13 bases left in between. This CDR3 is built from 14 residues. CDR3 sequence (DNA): TGTGCCAGCAGAGCTCCCGGTCGTACCGGGGAGCTGTTTTTT. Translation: CASRAPGRTGELFF.

CDR3 residues: CASSYSDRASDEQYF. CDR3 DNA sequence: TGTGCCAGCAGTTACTCCGACAGGGCTTCGGACGAGCAGTACTTC. The chain uses TRBV6-6 and TRBJ2-7; TRBD1 matches 7 bases. Per the germline V gene, CDR1 is MNHNY and CDR2 is SVGAGI (reference sequence). After removal of 0 bases from V and 5 bases from J, the junction contained 7 bases not matched to a gene. CDR3 size: 15 residues.

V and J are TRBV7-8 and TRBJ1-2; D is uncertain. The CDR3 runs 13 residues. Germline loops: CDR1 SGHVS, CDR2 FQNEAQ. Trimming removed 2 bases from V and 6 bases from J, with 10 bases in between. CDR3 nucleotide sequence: TGTGCCAGCAGCTTAACGTCGGGTGATGGCTACACCTTC. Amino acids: CASSLTSGDGYTF.

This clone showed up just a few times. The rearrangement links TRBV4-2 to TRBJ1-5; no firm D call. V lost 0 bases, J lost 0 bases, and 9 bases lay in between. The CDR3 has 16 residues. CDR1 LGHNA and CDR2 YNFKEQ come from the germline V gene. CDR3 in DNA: TGTGCCAGCAGCCAAGATCTAGCAAATAGCAATCAGCCCCAGCATTTT. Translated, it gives CASSQDLANSNQPQHF.

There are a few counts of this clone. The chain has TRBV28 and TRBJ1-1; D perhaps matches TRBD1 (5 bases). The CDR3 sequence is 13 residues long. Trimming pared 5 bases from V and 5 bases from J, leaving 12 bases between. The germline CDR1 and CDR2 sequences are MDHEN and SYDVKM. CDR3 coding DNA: TGTGCCAGCAGTGCAGTAGGGGTTACTGAAGCTTTCTTT. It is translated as CASSAVGVTEAFF.

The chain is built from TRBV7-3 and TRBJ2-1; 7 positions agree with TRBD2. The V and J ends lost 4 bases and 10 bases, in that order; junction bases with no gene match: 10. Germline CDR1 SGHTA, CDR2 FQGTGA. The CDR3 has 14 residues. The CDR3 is CASSSMGGENEQFF. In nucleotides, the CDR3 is TGTGCCAGCAGCTCGATGGGAGGGGAGAACGAGCAGTTCTTC.